The TCR beta chain under discussion was sequenced for a study of blood T cell repertoires in COVID-19. Overall study: Samples representing acute and convalescent COVID-19 were sourced from the United States, Italy and Spain. T cells, B-cell-depleted T cells, or PBMCs supplied cDNA or gDNA.

In the original processing: Estimated nucleated cell counts came from reference gene primer amplification. The protocol was immunoSEQ multiplex PCR, while the TCRdb copy is restricted to in-frame clones and leaves out a portion. The DNA gave D and trimming, while V, J and clone size come from that table. This repertoire shows under 65,000 clones, roughly 90% found once; its top ten account for roughly 1.3%. V was shortened by 1 base and J by 10 bases, with 26 bases between the two germline ends. The CDR3 runs to 18 residues. In germline, CDR1 is MNHEY, CDR2 SVGEGT. This chain links TRBV6-2 or TRBV6-3 with TRBJ2-1; weak D call: TRBD2 (5 bases). Sequencing was done on a sample of peripheral blood. This sequence was found in a man in his sixties with acute or convalescent COVID-19. The CDR3 DNA reads TGTGCCAGCAGTTACTTTATTCAACTAGGCCCACAAATGGGGGAGCAGTTCTTC. Translating it yields CASSYFIQLGPQMGEQFF.